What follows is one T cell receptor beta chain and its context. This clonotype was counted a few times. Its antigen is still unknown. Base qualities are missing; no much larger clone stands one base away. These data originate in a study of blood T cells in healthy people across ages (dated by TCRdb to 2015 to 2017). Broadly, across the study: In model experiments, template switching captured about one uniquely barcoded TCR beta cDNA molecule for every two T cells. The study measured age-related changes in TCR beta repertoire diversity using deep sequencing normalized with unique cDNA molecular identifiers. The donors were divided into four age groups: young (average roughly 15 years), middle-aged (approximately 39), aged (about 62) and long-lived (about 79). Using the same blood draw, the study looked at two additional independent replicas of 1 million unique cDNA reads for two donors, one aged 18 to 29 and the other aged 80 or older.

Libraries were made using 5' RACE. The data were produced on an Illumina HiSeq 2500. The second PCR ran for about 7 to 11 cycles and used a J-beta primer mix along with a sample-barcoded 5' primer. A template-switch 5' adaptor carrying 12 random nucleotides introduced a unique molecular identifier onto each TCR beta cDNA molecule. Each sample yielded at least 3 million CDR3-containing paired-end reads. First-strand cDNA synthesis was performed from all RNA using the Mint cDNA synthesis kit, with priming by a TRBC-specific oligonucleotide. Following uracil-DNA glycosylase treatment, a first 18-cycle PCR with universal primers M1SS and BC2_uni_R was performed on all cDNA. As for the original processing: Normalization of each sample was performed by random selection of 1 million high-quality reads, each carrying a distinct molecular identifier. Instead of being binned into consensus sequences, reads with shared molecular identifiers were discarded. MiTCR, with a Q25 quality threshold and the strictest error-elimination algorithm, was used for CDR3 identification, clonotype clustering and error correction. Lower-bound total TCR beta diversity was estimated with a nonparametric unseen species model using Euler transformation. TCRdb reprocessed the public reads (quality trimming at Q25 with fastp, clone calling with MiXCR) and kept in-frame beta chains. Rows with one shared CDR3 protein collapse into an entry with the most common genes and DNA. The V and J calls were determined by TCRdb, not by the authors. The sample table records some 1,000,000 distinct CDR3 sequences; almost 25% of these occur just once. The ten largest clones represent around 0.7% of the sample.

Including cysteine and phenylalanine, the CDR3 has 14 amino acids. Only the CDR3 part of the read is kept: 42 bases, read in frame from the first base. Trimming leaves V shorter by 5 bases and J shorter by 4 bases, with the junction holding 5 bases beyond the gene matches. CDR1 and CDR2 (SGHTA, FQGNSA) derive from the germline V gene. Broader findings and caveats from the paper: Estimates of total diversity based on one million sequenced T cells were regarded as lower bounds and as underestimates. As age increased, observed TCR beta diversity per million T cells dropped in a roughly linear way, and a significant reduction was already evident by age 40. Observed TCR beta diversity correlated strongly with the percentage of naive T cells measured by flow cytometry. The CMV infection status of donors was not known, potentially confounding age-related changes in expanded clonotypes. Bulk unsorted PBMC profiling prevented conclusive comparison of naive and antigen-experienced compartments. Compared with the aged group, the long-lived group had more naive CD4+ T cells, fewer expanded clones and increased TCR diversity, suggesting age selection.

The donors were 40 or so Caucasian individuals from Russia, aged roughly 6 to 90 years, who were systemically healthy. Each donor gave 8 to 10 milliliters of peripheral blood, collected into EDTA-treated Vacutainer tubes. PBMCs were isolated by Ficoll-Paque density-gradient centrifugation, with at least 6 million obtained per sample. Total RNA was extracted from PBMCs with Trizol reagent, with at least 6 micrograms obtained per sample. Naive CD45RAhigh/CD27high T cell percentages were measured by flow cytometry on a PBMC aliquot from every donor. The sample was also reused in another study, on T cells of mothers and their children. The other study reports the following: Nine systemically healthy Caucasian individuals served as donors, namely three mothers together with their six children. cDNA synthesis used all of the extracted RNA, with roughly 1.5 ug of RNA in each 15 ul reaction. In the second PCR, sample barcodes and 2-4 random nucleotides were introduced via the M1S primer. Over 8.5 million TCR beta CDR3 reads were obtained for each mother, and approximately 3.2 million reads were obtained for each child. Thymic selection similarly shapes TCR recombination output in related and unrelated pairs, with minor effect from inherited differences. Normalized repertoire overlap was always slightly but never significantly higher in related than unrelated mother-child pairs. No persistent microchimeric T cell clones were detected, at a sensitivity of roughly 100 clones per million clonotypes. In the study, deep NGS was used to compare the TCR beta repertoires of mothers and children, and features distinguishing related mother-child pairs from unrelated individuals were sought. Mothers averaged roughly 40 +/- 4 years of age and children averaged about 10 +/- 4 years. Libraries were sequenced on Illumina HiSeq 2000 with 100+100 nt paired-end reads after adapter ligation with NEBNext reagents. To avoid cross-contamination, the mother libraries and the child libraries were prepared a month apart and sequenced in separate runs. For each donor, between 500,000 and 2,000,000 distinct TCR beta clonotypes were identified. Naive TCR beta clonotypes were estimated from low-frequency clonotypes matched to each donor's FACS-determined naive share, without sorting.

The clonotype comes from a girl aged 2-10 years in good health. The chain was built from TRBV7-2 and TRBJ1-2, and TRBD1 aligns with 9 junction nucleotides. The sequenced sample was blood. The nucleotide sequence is TGTGCCAGCAGCCCCGGGACAGGGAGCTATGGCTACACCTTC. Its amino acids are CASSPGTGSYGYTF.